This T cell receptor beta chain is from a study of T cell responses to AZD1222 COVID-19 vaccine. Sequencing used immunoSEQ multiplex PCR; TCRdb keeps in-frame clones, though not all of them. The data contain some 170,000 clones, around nine tenths of them singletons. This CDR3 has 13 amino acids. Germline V gene data show CDR1 as MDHEN and CDR2 as SYDVKM. The V end was cut by 3 bases, the J end by 0 bases, with 3 bases between. The receptor comes from an adult in good health. The sequenced sample was peripheral blood, obtained on day 0 of AZD1222 vaccination. V usage is TRBV28 and J usage is TRBJ2-1; D ambiguous. Here the CDR3 reads CASSFLSYNEQFF. DNA of the CDR3: TGTGCCAGCAGTTTCCTCTCCTACAATGAGCAGTTCTTC.